The 5 T cell receptor beta chains below come from one sample, sequenced in a study of shared clonotypes between healthy human individuals (dated by TCRdb to about 2020). The library was obtained by the immunoSEQ multiplex PCR assay. Not all clones reach the TCRdb copy of this immuneACCESS table, which keeps in-frame sequences only. Checked studies attribute under half of the gap to unresolved V genes and leave the rest unexplained. Across this sample there are 450,000 to 600,000 clones, with approximately 79% seen only once. 12% of the sample is taken by the ten largest. Sequenced: PBMCs. These receptors all come from a woman in her forties in good health. Some clones in this sample may be carry-over from other donors' samples.

V usage is TRBV7-9 and J usage is TRBJ2-7; D perhaps matches TRBD1 (5 bases). Germline CDR1 and CDR2: SEHNR and FQNEAQ (reference sequence). The CDR3 has 14 residues. With 1 base removed from V and 3 bases from J, the gap between germline ends came to 10 bases. The CDR3 nucleotides read TGTGCCAGCAGCTTAGTAGGGGCGAGCTACGAGCAGTACTTC. It encodes CASSLVGASYEQYF.

The chain couples TRBV7-9 to TRBJ2-3; D gene uncertain. From germline, CDR1 is SEHNR and CDR2 FQNEAQ (reference sequence). CDR3 length equals 15 residues. The V end lost 5 bases, the J end lost 1 base, and 13 bases lay between the germline ends. CDR3 in amino acids: CASSPRYGGTDTQYF. Written as DNA, the CDR3 is TGTGCCAGCAGCCCCCGCTATGGGGGCACAGATACGCAGTATTTT.

V gene TRBV18 combines with J gene TRBJ1-1; 8 nucleotides match TRBD1. This CDR3 is built from 14 residues. CDR1 and CDR2 (germline): KGHSH, LQKENI. V lost 6 bases and J lost 5; bases outside the gene matches: 8. The CDR3 reads CASSTTGADTEAFF. The CDR3 coding sequence is TGTGCCAGCTCCACGACAGGGGCTGATACTGAAGCTTTCTTT. The variable domain in full, with the rest retrieved from reference TRBV18 and TRBJ1-1, is NAGVMQNPRHLVRRRGQEARLRCSPMKGHSHVYWYRQLPEEGLKFMVYLQKENIIDESGMPKERFSAEFPKEGPSILRIQQVVRGDSAAYFCASSTTGADTEAFFGQGTRLTVV.

The rearrangement uses TRBV28 and TRBJ2-7, with 9 bases lining up with TRBD2. Germline loops: CDR1 MDHEN, CDR2 SYDVKM. V shed 6 bases and J 0 bases; nucleotides not matched to a gene: 12. This CDR3 spans 17 amino acids. The CDR3: CASSFTYGLASSYEQYF. CDR3 coding DNA: TGTGCCAGCAGCTTTACCTATGGACTAGCGAGCTCCTACGAGCAGTACTTC.

The chain couples TRBV27 to TRBJ2-1; 13 bases are a match to TRBD2. The CDR3 has 17 amino acids. From germline, CDR1 is MNHEY and CDR2 SMNVEV (reference sequence). J was trimmed by 2 bases and V by 5 bases; bases with no gene match: 6. CDR3 nucleotides: TGTGCCAGCAGTCCATGGACTAGCGGGAGTCCCTACAATGAGCAGTTCTTC. Residues: CASSPWTSGSPYNEQFF.